This entry is about one TCR beta chain. This CDR3 is built from 16 residues. In germline, CDR1 is LGHDT, CDR2 YNNKEL (reference sequence). V was pared by 6 bases and J by 4 bases, with 9 bases of the junction left unmatched. The sample originates from a study of blood T cell repertoires in COVID-19. Across the study: The United States, Italy and Spain supplied acute and convalescent COVID-19 samples.

Recruitment covered some 25 US areas and drew participants whose ages spanned about 18 to 89 years. Clinical history as reported by participants underpinned cohort assignment. Donors of Cohort 3 who recovered were those that had two negative PCRs, clearance, or symptom resolution. Data came from immunoSEQ multiplex PCR; TCRdb stores just in-frame clones and leaves some out. The table records about 480,000 clones, around 89% of them present only once. The chain uses TRBV3-1 (or the pseudogene TRBV3-2) and TRBJ2-1; 10 nucleotides agree with TRBD2. The receptor comes from a woman in her thirties or forties who had recovered from COVID-19. Sequencing was done on a sample of PBMCs or T cells enriched from blood (not recorded which). DNA for the CDR3: TGTGCCAGCAGTCAGAGAGAGCGGGAGGGGTACAATGAGCAGTTCTTC. Amino acid sequence: CASSQREREGYNEQFF.